This T cell receptor beta chain was sequenced in a study of lung T cells in sarcoidosis with Löfgren's syndrome. Study-wide results and limits: Recognition of an unidentified sarcoidosis antigen was only suggested.

Each CDR3 protein gets one entry after TCRdb re-called the reads with MiXCR. The sample lists 60,000 to 70,000 distinct CDR3 sequences, approximately 21% occurring once. The sample holds many counts of this clonotype. What it binds is unknown. The receptor was isolated from a human donor with sarcoidosis (Löfgren's syndrome or another form), or a control subject (not recorded which). What was sequenced was CD4+ T cells from PBMCs.

CDR3 protein: CSARGQRQPGTEAFF. In DNA, the CDR3 is TGCAGTGCTAGAGGACAACGGCAGCCCGGGACTGAAGCTTTCTTT. The genes are TRBV20-1 and TRBJ1-1; no clear D gene. From germline, CDR1 is DFQATT and CDR2 SNEGSKA (reference sequence). V lost 1 base, J lost 5 bases, and 17 bases lay in between. The CDR3 has 15 amino acids.